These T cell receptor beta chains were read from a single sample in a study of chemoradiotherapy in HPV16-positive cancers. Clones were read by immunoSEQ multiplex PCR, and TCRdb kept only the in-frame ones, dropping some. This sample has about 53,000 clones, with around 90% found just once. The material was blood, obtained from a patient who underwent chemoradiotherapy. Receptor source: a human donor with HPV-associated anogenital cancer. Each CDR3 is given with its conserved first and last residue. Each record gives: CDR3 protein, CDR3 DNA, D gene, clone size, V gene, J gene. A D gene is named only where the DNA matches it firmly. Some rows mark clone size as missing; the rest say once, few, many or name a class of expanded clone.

CDR3 protein: CASSLASQGYEQYF
CDR3 DNA: TGTGCCAGCAGCTTAGCGTCACAGGGCTACGAGCAGTACTTC
D gene: -
clone size: -
V gene: TRBV7-6
J gene: TRBJ2-7

CDR3 protein: CAWSLSYEQYF
CDR3 DNA: TGTGCCTGGAGTTTATCGTACGAGCAGTACTTC
D gene: -
clone size: -
V gene: TRBV30
J gene: TRBJ2-7

CDR3 protein: CASSRDRVSNQPQHF
CDR3 DNA: TGTGCCAGCAGCCGAGACAGGGTGAGCAATCAGCCCCAGCATTTT
D gene: TRBD1
clone size: -
V gene: TRBV7-2
J gene: TRBJ1-5

CDR3 protein: CAGGRSNTGELFF
CDR3 DNA: TGTGCAGGAGGACGCTCGAACACCGGGGAGCTGTTTTTT
D gene: -
clone size: -
V gene: TRBV30
J gene: TRBJ2-2

CDR3 protein: CASSGSNYGYTF
CDR3 DNA: TGTGCCAGCTCGGGTTCTAACTATGGCTACACCTTC
D gene: -
clone size: -
V gene: TRBV7-9
J gene: TRBJ1-2

CDR3 protein: CASRLLAGTNTGELFF
CDR3 DNA: TGTGCCAGCAGACTCCTAGCGGGTACGAACACCGGGGAGCTGTTTTTT
D gene: TRBD2
clone size: -
V gene: TRBV2
J gene: TRBJ2-2

CDR3 protein: CASSHPDGRTNDQPQHF
CDR3 DNA: TGCGCCAGCAGTCACCCGGACGGGAGGACTAATGATCAGCCCCAGCATTTT
D gene: -
clone size: -
V gene: TRBV23-1
J gene: TRBJ1-5

CDR3 protein: CASTPEGWNTGELFF
CDR3 DNA: TGTGCCAGCACTCCTGAGGGTTGGAACACCGGGGAGCTGTTTTTT
D gene: -
clone size: -
V gene: TRBV9
J gene: TRBJ2-2

CDR3 protein: CASSPSTGQPQHF
CDR3 DNA: TGTGCCAGCAGCCCCTCAACCGGCCAGCCCCAGCATTTT
D gene: -
clone size: -
V gene: TRBV5-4
J gene: TRBJ1-5

CDR3 protein: CASSHQSGMNTEAFF
CDR3 DNA: TGCGCCAGCAGCCACCAATCTGGGATGAACACTGAAGCTTTCTTT
D gene: -
clone size: -
V gene: TRBV4-3
J gene: TRBJ1-1

CDR3 protein: CASSPSPGTPDTQYF
CDR3 DNA: TGCGCCAGCAGCCCGTCACCAGGGACTCCAGATACGCAGTATTTT
D gene: -
clone size: -
V gene: TRBV4-3
J gene: TRBJ2-3

CDR3 protein: CASSQTSGGYNEQFF
CDR3 DNA: TGTGCCAGCAGCCAGACTAGCGGGGGCTACAATGAGCAGTTCTTC
D gene: TRBD2
clone size: -
V gene: TRBV9
J gene: TRBJ2-1

CDR3 protein: CASGGRTGENEQFF
CDR3 DNA: TGTGCCAGCGGGGGACGGACCGGCGAAAATGAGCAGTTCTTC
D gene: -
clone size: -
V gene: TRBV7-8
J gene: TRBJ2-1

CDR3 protein: CAWSTGLGNTGELFF
CDR3 DNA: TGTGCCTGGAGTACGGGGCTCGGGAACACCGGGGAGCTGTTTTTT
D gene: -
clone size: -
V gene: TRBV30
J gene: TRBJ2-2

CDR3 protein: CASSLAGREQFF
CDR3 DNA: TGTGCCAGCAGCTTAGCGGGGCGGGAGCAGTTCTTC
D gene: -
clone size: -
V gene: TRBV7-8
J gene: TRBJ2-1

CDR3 protein: CASSLNVGVAETQYF
CDR3 DNA: TGTGCCAGCAGCTTAAATGTGGGAGTGGCAGAGACCCAGTACTTC
D gene: -
clone size: -
V gene: TRBV11-2
J gene: TRBJ2-5

CDR3 protein: CASSITGTGGVADTQYF
CDR3 DNA: TGTGCCAGCAGCATTACCGGGACAGGGGGTGTTGCAGATACGCAGTATTTT
D gene: TRBD1
clone size: -
V gene: TRBV13
J gene: TRBJ2-3

CDR3 protein: CASSSYLVRANGYGYTF
CDR3 DNA: TGTGCCAGTAGTTCCTATTTGGTCAGGGCGAACGGCTATGGCTACACCTTC
D gene: -
clone size: -
V gene: TRBV19
J gene: TRBJ1-2

CDR3 protein: CASSYDRATGELFF
CDR3 DNA: TGTGCCAGCAGTTACGACAGGGCCACCGGGGAGCTGTTTTTT
D gene: TRBD1
clone size: -
V gene: TRBV6-5
J gene: TRBJ2-2

CDR3 protein: CASSPKTGINSPLHF
CDR3 DNA: TGTGCCAGCTCACCTAAGACAGGGATTAATTCACCCCTCCACTTT
D gene: TRBD1
clone size: medium-sized
V gene: TRBV18
J gene: TRBJ1-6

CDR3 protein: CASSYSGGNTGELFF
CDR3 DNA: TGTGCCAGCAGTTATAGCGGGGGTAACACCGGGGAGCTGTTTTTT
D gene: TRBD2
clone size: once
V gene: TRBV6-5
J gene: TRBJ2-2

CDR3 protein: CASSSGSGYEQYF
CDR3 DNA: TGTGCCAGCAGCAGCGGGAGTGGCTACGAGCAGTACTTC
D gene: -
clone size: -
V gene: TRBV21-1
J gene: TRBJ2-7

CDR3 protein: CAISTGTGTGELFF
CDR3 DNA: TGTGCCATCAGTACCGGGACAGGGACCGGGGAGCTGTTTTTT
D gene: TRBD1
clone size: -
V gene: TRBV10-3
J gene: TRBJ2-2

CDR3 protein: CASRLGGASYEQYF
CDR3 DNA: TGTGCCAGCAGACTAGGGGGCGCCTCCTACGAGCAGTACTTC
D gene: TRBD1
clone size: -
V gene: TRBV6-1
J gene: TRBJ2-7

CDR3 protein: CASRVGTSGRYETQYF
CDR3 DNA: TGTGCCAGCCGCGTGGGAACTAGCGGGAGATACGAGACCCAGTACTTC
D gene: TRBD2
clone size: -
V gene: TRBV5-6
J gene: TRBJ2-5

CDR3 protein: CASSSPGQRNTGELFF
CDR3 DNA: TGTGCCAGCAGTTCACCGGGACAGAGAAACACCGGGGAGCTGTTTTTT
D gene: TRBD1
clone size: -
V gene: TRBV6-5
J gene: TRBJ2-2

CDR3 protein: CASSDPDYGYTF
CDR3 DNA: TGTGCCAGCAGTGACCCTGACTATGGCTACACCTTC
D gene: -
clone size: -
V gene: TRBV6-4
J gene: TRBJ1-2

CDR3 protein: CASKHRGTDTQYF
CDR3 DNA: TGCGCCAGCAAGCACAGGGGCACAGATACGCAGTATTTT
D gene: -
clone size: -
V gene: TRBV5-1
J gene: TRBJ2-3

CDR3 protein: CASSPGGISLEPQHF
CDR3 DNA: TGTGCCAGCAGCCCAGGGGGGATATCATTAGAGCCCCAGCATTTT
D gene: TRBD1
clone size: once
V gene: TRBV5-6
J gene: TRBJ1-5

CDR3 protein: CASSLSGSAGELFF
CDR3 DNA: TGTGCCAGCAGTTTAAGTGGGAGTGCCGGGGAGCTGTTTTTT
D gene: -
clone size: -
V gene: TRBV6-5
J gene: TRBJ2-2

CDR3 protein: CASSPMNTEAFF
CDR3 DNA: TGTGCCAGCTCACCGATGAACACTGAAGCTTTCTTT
D gene: -
clone size: medium-sized
V gene: TRBV18
J gene: TRBJ1-1

CDR3 protein: CASGGLAGSETQYF
CDR3 DNA: TGTGCCAGCGGGGGACTAGCGGGATCCGAGACCCAGTACTTC
D gene: TRBD2
clone size: few
V gene: TRBV6-1
J gene: TRBJ2-5

CDR3 protein: CASSGVSGFVHEQYF
CDR3 DNA: TGTGCCAGCAGTGGGGTTAGCGGGTTCGTCCACGAGCAGTACTTC
D gene: TRBD2
clone size: once
V gene: TRBV2
J gene: TRBJ2-7

CDR3 protein: CASSRDRVGAGNTIYF
CDR3 DNA: TGTGCCAGCTCAAGAGACAGGGTAGGAGCTGGAAACACCATATATTTT
D gene: TRBD1
clone size: -
V gene: TRBV18
J gene: TRBJ1-3

CDR3 protein: CASSLREEEKLFF
CDR3 DNA: TGTGCCAGCAGCTTACGCGAGGAAGAAAAACTGTTTTTT
D gene: -
clone size: once
V gene: TRBV5-4
J gene: TRBJ1-4

CDR3 protein: CAWSREQQPQHF
CDR3 DNA: TGTGCCTGGAGCCGGGAGCAGCAGCCCCAGCATTTT
D gene: -
clone size: -
V gene: TRBV30
J gene: TRBJ1-5

CDR3 protein: CASSRDSTFNSPLHF
CDR3 DNA: TGCGCCAGCAGCCGCGACAGCACTTTTAATTCACCCCTCCACTTT
D gene: -
clone size: few
V gene: TRBV4-3
J gene: TRBJ1-6

CDR3 protein: CASSLVRRLNTGELFF
CDR3 DNA: TGTGCCAGCAGCTTAGTTCGGAGGTTAAACACCGGGGAGCTGTTTTTT
D gene: -
clone size: -
V gene: TRBV7-8
J gene: TRBJ2-2

CDR3 protein: CASSESPGRNSPLHF
CDR3 DNA: TGTGCCAGCAGTGAAAGTCCAGGGCGGAATTCACCCCTCCACTTT
D gene: -
clone size: -
V gene: TRBV25-1
J gene: TRBJ1-6

CDR3 protein: CASSQGSGNTGELFF
CDR3 DNA: TGCGCCAGCAGCCAAGGTAGCGGGAACACCGGGGAGCTGTTTTTT
D gene: -
clone size: -
V gene: TRBV4-3
J gene: TRBJ2-2

CDR3 protein: CASSSTGVGYGYTF
CDR3 DNA: TGTGCCAGCAGCTCGACAGGGGTCGGCTATGGCTACACCTTC
D gene: TRBD1
clone size: -
V gene: TRBV7-2
J gene: TRBJ1-2

CDR3 protein: CASSESILQGYNEQFF
CDR3 DNA: TGCGCCAGCAGTGAGTCGATCCTACAAGGTTACAATGAGCAGTTCTTC
D gene: -
clone size: -
V gene: TRBV10-1
J gene: TRBJ2-1

CDR3 protein: CASSFKREVGTQYF
CDR3 DNA: TGTGCCAGCAGCTTTAAGCGGGAGGTCGGTACGCAGTATTTT
D gene: TRBD2
clone size: -
V gene: TRBV7-2
J gene: TRBJ2-3

CDR3 protein: CASSQDLVYSNYGYTF
CDR3 DNA: TGCGCCAGCAGCCAAGATTTAGTATATTCTAACTATGGCTACACCTTC
D gene: -
clone size: once
V gene: TRBV4-1
J gene: TRBJ1-2

CDR3 protein: CASWDQNTEAFF
CDR3 DNA: TGCGCCAGTTGGGACCAAAACACTGAAGCTTTCTTT
D gene: -
clone size: -
V gene: TRBV10-2
J gene: TRBJ1-1

CDR3 protein: CAWSVSGGGAGYTF
CDR3 DNA: TGTGCCTGGAGTGTGTCAGGGGGCGGAGCGGGCTACACCTTC
D gene: TRBD1
clone size: -
V gene: TRBV30
J gene: TRBJ1-2

CDR3 protein: CASSEIWGRADTQYF
CDR3 DNA: TGTGCCAGCAGTGAAATCTGGGGCCGAGCAGATACGCAGTATTTT
D gene: -
clone size: -
V gene: TRBV6-1
J gene: TRBJ2-3